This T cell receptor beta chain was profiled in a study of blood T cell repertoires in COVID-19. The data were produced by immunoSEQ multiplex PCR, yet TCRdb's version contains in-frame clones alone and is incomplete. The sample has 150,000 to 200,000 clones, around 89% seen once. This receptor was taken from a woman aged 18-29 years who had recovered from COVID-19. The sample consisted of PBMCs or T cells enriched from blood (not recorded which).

DNA of the CDR3: TGTGCCACCGCATCGTCGGGGGTCACAGATACGCAGTATTTT. It is translated as CATASSGVTDTQYF. The genes are TRBV10-3 and TRBJ2-3; possible D gene TRBD2, 6 bases. CDR1 and CDR2 (germline): ENHRY, SYGVKD. The CDR3 extends over 14 amino acids. Trimming left V 10 bases short and J 2 bases short, with 16 bases between.